This TCR beta chain was recovered during a study of CD8 T cells in ankylosing spondylitis. Concerning this clonotype itself: The antigen is not known.

CDR1 and CDR2 from the germline V gene are KGHSY and FQNENV. V was clipped by 5 bases and J by 13 bases, with 14 bases between them. The CDR3 is 12 amino acids. Study conclusions and caveats: The study identified a TCR beta motif of about eight highly homologous variants that appeared characteristic of ankylosing spondylitis blood.

In making TCR beta libraries, quantitative 5'-RACE with molecular barcodes was used. MiXCR was run by TCRdb on the 5' RACE reads, yielding one entry per CDR3 protein. The sample contains hundreds of thousands of distinct CDR3 sequences, 25% to 30% of which appear only once. This sequence joins TRBV16 and TRBJ1-4, with D perhaps TRBD1 (6 bases). The sequencing sample was made of blood, either unsorted or a sorted T cell fraction (not recorded which). This sequence was found in a male donor with ankylosing spondylitis. CDR3: CASSSDRTRLFF. The CDR3 DNA sequence: TGTGCCAGCAGCAGCGACAGGACGAGACTGTTTTTT. The variable domain in full, completed from reference TRBV16 and TRBJ1-4, reads GEEVAQTPKHLVRGEGQKAKLYCAPIKGHSYVFWYQQVLKNEFKFLISFQNENVFDETGMPKERFSAKCLPNSPCSLEIQATKLEDSAVYFCASSSDRTRLFFGSGTQLSVL.